The T cell receptor (beta chain) described here comes from a study of control samples from healthy donors and cancer patients. Trimming shortened V by 5 bases and J by 4 bases, and 2 bases separated the two germline ends. The CDR3 length is 11 residues. Sequencing used immunoSEQ multiplex PCR; TCRdb keeps in-frame clones, though not all of them. The profile shows about 140,000 clones, about nine tenths of them singletons. V usage is TRBV12-3 or TRBV12-4 and J usage is TRBJ2-2; D ambiguous. The sample consisted of blood. This sequence originates from a man younger than 40 in good health. The CDR3: CASSRTGELFF. Written as DNA, the CDR3 is TGTGCCAGCAGTCGCACCGGGGAGCTGTTTTTT.